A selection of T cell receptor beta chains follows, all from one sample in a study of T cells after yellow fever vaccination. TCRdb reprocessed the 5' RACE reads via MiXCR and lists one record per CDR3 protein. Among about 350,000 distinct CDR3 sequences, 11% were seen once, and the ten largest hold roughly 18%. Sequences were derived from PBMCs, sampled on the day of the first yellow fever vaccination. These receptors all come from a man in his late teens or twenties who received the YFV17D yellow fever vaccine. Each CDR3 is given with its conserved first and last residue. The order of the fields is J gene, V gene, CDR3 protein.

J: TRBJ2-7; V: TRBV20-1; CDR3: CSSGGSSYEQYF
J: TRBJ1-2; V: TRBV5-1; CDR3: CASSRTGYSNYGYTF
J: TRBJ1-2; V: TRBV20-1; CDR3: CSARQGIGGGYTF
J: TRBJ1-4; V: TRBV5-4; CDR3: CASSSKQGDEKLFF
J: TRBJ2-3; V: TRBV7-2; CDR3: CASSFTSGWTDTQYF
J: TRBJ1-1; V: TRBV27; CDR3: CASSSRDRNTEAFF
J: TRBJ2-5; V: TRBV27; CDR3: CASSLRAGEETQYF
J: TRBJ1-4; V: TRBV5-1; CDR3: CASSFGDPTNEKLFF
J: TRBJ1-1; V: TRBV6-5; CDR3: CASSYSVHDGAFF
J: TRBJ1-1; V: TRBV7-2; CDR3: CASSLPLQGRRNTEAFF
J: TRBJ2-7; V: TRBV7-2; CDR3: CASSLMPSETYEQYF
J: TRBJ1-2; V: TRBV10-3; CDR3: CAISESAGAYGYTF
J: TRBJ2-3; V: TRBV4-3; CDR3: CASSREGSDTQYF
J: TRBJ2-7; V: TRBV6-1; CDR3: CASGCSSGGDLSSYEQYF
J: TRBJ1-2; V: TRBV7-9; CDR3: CVDGDSMVGYTF
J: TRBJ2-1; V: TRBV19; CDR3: CASRYGGKGFDEQFF
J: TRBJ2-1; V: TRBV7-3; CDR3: CASSLGLAGGPGGEEQFF
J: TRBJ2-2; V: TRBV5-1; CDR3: CASSLGPGLANTGELFF
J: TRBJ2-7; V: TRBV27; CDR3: CASSLFETSTYEQYF
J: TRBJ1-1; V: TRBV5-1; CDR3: CASNGGGGREVNTEAFF
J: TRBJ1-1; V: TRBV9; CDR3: CASSPTRGALTEAFF
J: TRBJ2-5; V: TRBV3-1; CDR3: CASSQEGGSFGTQYF
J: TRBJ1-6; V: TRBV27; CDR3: CASSRRSGTGDSPLHF
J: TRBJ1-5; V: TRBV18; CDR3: CASSPFRGGPSSNQPQHF
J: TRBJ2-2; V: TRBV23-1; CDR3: CASSQPTGRDTGELFF
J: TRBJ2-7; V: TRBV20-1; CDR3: CSARTAGGPTGQYF
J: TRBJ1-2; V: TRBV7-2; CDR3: CASSGRGDGYTF
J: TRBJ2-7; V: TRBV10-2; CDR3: CASSYGPSEQYF
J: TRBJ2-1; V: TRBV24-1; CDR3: CATSAAGLAYNEQFF
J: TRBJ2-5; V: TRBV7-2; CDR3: CASSPGGGETQYF
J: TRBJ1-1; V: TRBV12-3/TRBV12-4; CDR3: CASNGQARTEAFF
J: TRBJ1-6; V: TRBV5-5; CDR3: CASSWGRNSPLHF
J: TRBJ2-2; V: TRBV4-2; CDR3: CASSQDRHTGELFF
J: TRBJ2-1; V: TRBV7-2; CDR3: CASSFWLAGVPYNEQFF
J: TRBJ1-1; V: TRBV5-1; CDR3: CASSVQGGDTEAFF
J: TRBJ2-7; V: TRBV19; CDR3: CASSIKPTYEQYF
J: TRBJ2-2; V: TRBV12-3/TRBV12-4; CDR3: CASSLTRVAAGELFF
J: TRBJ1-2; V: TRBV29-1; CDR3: CSVKTGTGAGYGYTF
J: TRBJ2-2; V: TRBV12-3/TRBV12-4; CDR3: CASSLDAGSGGELFF
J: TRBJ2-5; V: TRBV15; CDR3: CATSRGNQETQYF
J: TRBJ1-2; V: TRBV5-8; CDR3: CASSGGQGAQVYYGYTF
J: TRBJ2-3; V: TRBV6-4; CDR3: CASSDQPISAADTQYF
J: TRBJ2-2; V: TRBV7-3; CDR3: CASSLTPSGELFF
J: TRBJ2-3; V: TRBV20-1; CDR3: CSASSPGRDTQYF
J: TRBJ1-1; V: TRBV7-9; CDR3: CASSFSGRAAEAFF
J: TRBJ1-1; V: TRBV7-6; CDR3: CASSLDPGTANTEAFF
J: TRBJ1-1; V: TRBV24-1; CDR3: CATSDPRTGDTEAFF
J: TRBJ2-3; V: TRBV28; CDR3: CASSSLIPTSTNTQYF
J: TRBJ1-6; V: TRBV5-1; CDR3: CASSVGPRGQGNSPLHF
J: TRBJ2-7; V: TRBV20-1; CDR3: CSAYRRGPLGEQYF
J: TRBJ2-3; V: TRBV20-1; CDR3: CSALRVPGDTQYF
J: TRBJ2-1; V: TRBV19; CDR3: CASSIGWRGAYNEQFF
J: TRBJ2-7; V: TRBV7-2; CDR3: CASSLAASGGLGSSYEQYF
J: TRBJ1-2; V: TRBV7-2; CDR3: CASSLAGDRNYGYTF
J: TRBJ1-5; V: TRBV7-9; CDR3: CASSLGGGWEQPQHF
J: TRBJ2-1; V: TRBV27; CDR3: CASTSGYEQFF
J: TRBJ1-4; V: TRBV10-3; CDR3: CAISASQPGQGTEKLFF
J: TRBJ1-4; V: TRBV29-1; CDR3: CSVESDSLSGKLFF
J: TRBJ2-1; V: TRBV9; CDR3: CATSVGIYNEQFF